Below are 5 T cell receptor beta chains sequenced from a single sample in a study of cytomegalovirus exposure and HLA in healthy donors. PCR employed 60 Vbeta and 13 Jbeta primers. This table comes from immunoSEQ multiplex PCR, and its TCRdb copy is limited to in-frame clones, with some not included. The repertoire holds fewer than 200,000 clones, with roughly 77% as singletons. The sample was PBMCs. The receptors come from a man aged 30 to 45 in good health and CMV-seropositive.

The rearrangement links TRBV30 to TRBJ1-6; D is undetermined. From germline, CDR1 is GTSNPN and CDR2 SVGIG (reference sequence). V was trimmed by 4 bases and J by 7 bases, leaving 8 bases between them. The CDR3 is made up of 12 amino acids. CDR3 sequence reads: CAWNSWNSPLHF. CDR3 in DNA: TGTGCCTGGAACAGTTGGAATTCACCCCTCCACTTT.

The chain is built from TRBV5-1 and TRBJ1-1, with 8 positions matching TRBD1. V lost 1 base to trimming and J lost 0 bases; unmatched junction nucleotides: 2. CDR1 is SGHRS, CDR2 YFSETQ, per germline. This CDR3 is built from 15 residues. CDR3 DNA: TGCGCCAGCAGCTTGACGGGACAGGTGAACACTGAAGCTTTCTTT. Translation: CASSLTGQVNTEAFF.

V is TRBV4-3 and J is TRBJ2-1; TRBD2 matches 9 bases. Losses at the gene ends were 0 bases for V and 6 bases for J; bases not matched to a gene: 21. CDR1 and CDR2 (germline): LGHNA, YSLEER. CDR3 length: 21 amino acids. In DNA, the CDR3 is TGCGCCAGCAGCCAAGATACCGGCAGGGGGGATTTAGCGGGGGACCCCAATGAGCAGTTCTTC. Translating gives CASSQDTGRGDLAGDPNEQFF.

As for this clone: Other DNA sequences from this sample encode an identical CDR3 as well. J is TRBJ2-6 and V is TRBV4-1, with TRBD1 matching over 9 bases. J gave up 2 bases and V 1 base, and 0 bases lay outside the gene matches. The CDR3 has 16 residues. Germline CDR1 MGHRA, CDR2 YSYEKL. The CDR3 DNA follows: TGCGCCAGCAGCCAAGGACAGGGGGCTGGGGCCAACGTCCTGACTTTC. Translating gives CASSQGQGAGANVLTF.

The J gene is TRBJ1-6, the V gene TRBV30; D is unclear. The V gene's germline CDR1 is GTSNPN and CDR2 SVGIG (reference sequence). CDR3 size: 14 residues. The ends were cut back, 7 bases at V and 1 base at J, with 11 bases in the middle. The CDR3 loop reads CASLRGSYNSPLHF. The CDR3 DNA reads TGTGCCTCCCTACGCGGATCCTATAATTCACCCCTCCACTTT.